This T cell receptor beta chain comes out of a study of T cells after yellow fever vaccination. The table lists this clonotype with a few counts. TCRdb analysed the 5' RACE reads with MiXCR anew, one entry per CDR3 protein. Of hundreds of thousands of distinct CDR3 sequences in the sample, approximately 13% were seen once. The receptor's source is a man aged 18 to 29 who received the YFV17D yellow fever vaccine. The sequencing here drew on CD4+ T cells sorted from PBMCs, taken 15 days after the yellow fever booster vaccination.

The chain's CDR3 is CASNSRGGFNTGELFF. Here the CDR3 DNA reads TGTGCCAGCAATAGCAGGGGTGGATTCAACACCGGGGAGCTGTTTTTT. This chain connects TRBV6-1 to TRBJ2-2; maybe TRBD1 (6 bases). Germline-derived CDR1 and CDR2 are MNHNS and SASEGT. This CDR3 has 16 amino acids. Trimming removed 7 bases from V and 2 bases from J, with 17 bases in between.